This T cell receptor beta chain was identified in a study of CD8 T cells in ankylosing spondylitis. Broader study findings: Peripheral blood samples showed relatively rare disease-linked clones, and these clones were CD8+. Within matched ankylosing spondylitis synovial fluid, disease-linked clones were reportedly significantly enriched. For ankylosing spondylitis blood, a TCR beta motif of fewer than 10 highly homologous variants appeared characteristic. Certain motif variants had earlier been reported in reactive arthritis synovial fluid and blood.

Comment on this clonotype: Its antigen remains unidentified.

Generation of TCR beta libraries employed quantitative 5'-RACE incorporating molecular barcodes. MiXCR was run by TCRdb on the 5' RACE reads, yielding one entry per CDR3 protein. The sample yields 200,000 to 250,000 distinct CDR3 sequences, around 18% seen once. This clonotype was sampled from a male donor with ankylosing spondylitis. Sequencing was done on a sample of blood, either unsorted or a sorted T cell fraction (not recorded which).

Here the CDR3 DNA reads TGTGCCAGCAGCACCAGTGACAGGGAGGAGCAGTTCTTC. This codes for CASSTSDREEQFF. The V gene is TRBV13, the J gene TRBJ2-1; TRBD1 aligns across 7 bases. Germline V gene sequence: CDR1 PRHDT, CDR2 FYEKMQ (reference sequence). This CDR3 has 13 residues. V was pared by 5 bases and J by 10 bases, with 8 bases of the junction left unmatched.